This T cell receptor (beta chain) was captured by sequencing in a study of cytomegalovirus exposure and HLA in healthy donors. Study in general: Earlier, fewer than 130 million unique TCR beta sequences were recovered from about 200 million T cells by an analysis. Study findings and constraints: In a later analysis, HLA-associated beta chains showed higher expansion and lower generation probabilities than comparable chains. According to a later analysis, donors in an Asian-associated ancestry cluster reportedly had fewer N-insertions than the approximately 730-donor mean.

About this clone: Its antigen is still unknown.

It was with 60 Vbeta and 13 Jbeta primers that the PCR ran. Some clones are missing from TCRdb's copy, which holds only in-frame ones; the method was immunoSEQ multiplex PCR. Of about 180,000 clones in the sample, about 80% were seen once. The CDR3 extends over 17 amino acids. After removal of 1 base from V and 1 base from J, the junction contained 4 bases not matched to a gene. Germline CDR1 and CDR2: SGHTA and FQGNSA. Every donor was a healthy person donating bone marrow. Sequenced material: PBMCs. The receptor was isolated from a woman between 40 and 50 years old in good health and CMV-seronegative. This sequence joins TRBV7-2 and TRBJ2-3, with 11 bases matching TRBD2. The CDR3: CASSLELAGGGTDTQYF. The CDR3 DNA is TGTGCCAGCAGCTTAGAGTTAGCGGGAGGGGGCACAGATACGCAGTATTTT.